Following are 22 T cell receptor beta chains from one sample sequenced in a study of cytomegalovirus exposure and HLA in healthy donors (dated by TCRdb to 2017 to 2019). The library was produced with the immunoSEQ multiplex PCR assay. TCRdb provides this immuneACCESS table in a form limited to in-frame rearrangements. Some clones are lacking; in checked studies, under half of them reflect an unresolved V gene, and why the rest are absent is not known. Across this sample there are about 200,000 clones, with about 79% seen only once. Clones ranked in the top ten supply roughly 12% of the sample. The source material was PBMCs. The receptors shown here come from a woman in her twenties or thirties in good health and CMV-seropositive.

In its sample, this clone was seen a few times. This chain links TRBV5-6 with TRBJ1-5; tentatively, D is TRBD1 (6 bases). The CDR3 runs to 14 residues. V was pared by 2 bases and J by 6 bases, with 12 bases between. Germline assignment: CDR1 SGHDT and CDR2 YYEEEE. The CDR3 DNA is TGTGCCAGCAGCTTAGGCGGGGGCGGTCAGCCCCAGCATTTT. This encodes CASSLGGGGQPQHF.

The genes are TRBV29-1 and TRBJ2-7, with D possibly matching TRBD2 (5 bases). Between the trimmed V and J ends, which lost 7 bases and 6 bases, there was a span of 16 bases. Germline V gene data show CDR1 as SQVTM and CDR2 as ANQGSEA. The CDR3 runs to 12 residues. CDR3 amino acids: CSGGFGSVEQYF. CDR3 coding DNA: TGCAGCGGCGGGTTCGGTTCTGTCGAGCAGTACTTC.

This clone appeared once. The chain links TRBV11-2 to TRBJ2-7; the match to TRBD1 covers 8 bases. The CDR3 runs to 13 residues. With 4 bases clipped from V and 3 bases from J, the junction kept 2 bases outside the gene matches. In germline, CDR1 is SGHAT, CDR2 FQNNGV. Written as DNA, the CDR3 is TGTGCCAGCAGCTCTGGACAGGGCTACGAGCAGTACTTC. It specifies CASSSGQGYEQYF.

This clone has a single count. The gene calls are TRBV2 and TRBJ2-3; D is perhaps TRBD2 (6 bases). Trimming stripped 7 bases from V and 3 bases from J, with 8 bases between. Per the germline V gene, CDR1 is SNHLY and CDR2 is FYNNEI. The CDR3 is 12 residues long. The CDR3 sequence is CASTEGTDTQYF. The CDR3 coding sequence is TGTGCCAGCACGGAGGGGACAGATACGCAGTATTTT.

In DNA form, the CDR3 reads TGTGCCAGCAGCTCCCCGGGACTAGCGGGAGCTGAGCAGTTCTTC. Encoded protein: CASSSPGLAGAEQFF. The chain has TRBV11-3 and TRBJ2-1, with 14 bases matching TRBD2. With 4 bases clipped from V and 9 bases from J, the junction kept 5 bases outside the gene matches. Germline V gene data show CDR1 as SGHNT and CDR2 as YENEEA. The CDR3 runs 15 residues.

This clone was found a few times. V is TRBV4-1 and J is TRBJ2-5, with D unclear. The CDR3 consists of 13 residues. Trimming cost V 0 bases and J 5 bases, with 7 bases left between them. Germline values: CDR1 MGHRA, CDR2 YSYEKL. In DNA, the CDR3 is TGCGCCAGCAGCCAAGATGATCGGGAGACCCAGTACTTC. Its translation is CASSQDDRETQYF.

The chain combines TRBV6-5 with TRBJ2-1, with 12 nucleotides matching TRBD2. This CDR3 has 16 residues. CDR1 is MNHEY, CDR2 SVGAGI, per germline. V dropped 1 base and J dropped 6; count of bases not matched to a gene: 4. This chain's CDR3 is CASSYLASGRANEQFF. For the CDR3, the DNA is TGTGCCAGCAGTTACTTAGCTAGCGGGAGGGCCAATGAGCAGTTCTTC.

As to this clone: A read error may account for a junction end that differs from germline. V and J are TRBV15 and TRBJ2-7; 10 positions agree with TRBD1. CDR3 length equals 13 residues. Germline CDR1 reads LNHNV; CDR2 reads YYDKDF (reference sequence). Here the CDR3 DNA reads TGTGCCACCAGAAGAGAGACAGGGGGCGAACAGTACTTC. This gives the protein CATRRETGGEQYF. The full variable domain, in which reference TRBV15 and TRBJ2-7 provide the parts outside the CDR3, is DAMVIQNPRYQVTQFGKPVTLSCSQTLNHNVMYWYQQKSSQAPKLLFHYYDKDFNNEADTPDNFQSRRPNTSFCFLDIRSPGLGDTAMYLCATRRETGGEQYFGPGTRLTVT.

The CDR3 nucleotides read TGCGCCAGCAGCTTGGCGGGACTAGCGGGTTTGTTCTCCTACGAGCAGTACTTC. This translates into CASSLAGLAGLFSYEQYF. The chain combines TRBV5-1 with TRBJ2-7; 12 nucleotides line up with TRBD2. Germline V gene data show CDR1 as SGHRS and CDR2 as YFSETQ. Trimming cost V 0 bases and J 0 bases; bases outside gene matches: 7. The CDR3 spans 18 residues.

The V call is TRBV6-6, the J call TRBJ1-2; D possibly corresponds to TRBD1 (6 bases). The V gene's germline CDR1 is MNHNY and CDR2 SVGAGI (reference sequence). Trimming took 4 bases from V and 8 from J, leaving 11 bases between them. The CDR3 runs to 12 residues. As DNA, the CDR3 is TGTGCCAGCAGTTCTAACAGGGAAGGCTACACCTTC. Residues: CASSSNREGYTF.

The chain has TRBV2 and TRBJ2-2; 10 positions match TRBD2. Trimming took 4 bases from V and 5 from J; bases not matched to a gene: 10. This CDR3 spans 17 amino acids. CDR1 and CDR2 (germline): SNHLY, FYNNEI. CDR3 nucleotides: TGTGCCAGCAGTGTTACCGCTAGCGGGAGTGCGACCGGGGAGCTGTTTTTT. Encoded protein: CASSVTASGSATGELFF.

This sequence joins TRBV2 and TRBJ2-5; 10 bases fit TRBD2. The germline CDR1 and CDR2 sequences are SNHLY and FYNNEI. The V and J ends lost 2 bases and 7 bases, in that order; junction bases with no gene match: 7. CDR3 length: 15 amino acids. Here the CDR3 DNA reads TGTGCCAGCAGTGAACGTCTAGCGGGAGTTGGGACCCAGTACTTC. Translating gives CASSERLAGVGTQYF.

This rearrangement joins TRBV28 to TRBJ1-2; 10 bases agree with TRBD1. Germline CDR1 is MDHEN and CDR2 is SYDVKM. V lost 6 bases and J lost 2; bases outside the gene matches: 3. The CDR3 is 14 residues long. CDR3 in amino acids: CASRETGGNYGYTF. CDR3 nucleotides: TGTGCCAGCAGGGAGACAGGGGGCAACTATGGCTACACCTTC.

The chain recombines TRBV28 with TRBJ2-7; 7 nucleotides match TRBD1. CDR1 MDHEN and CDR2 SYDVKM come from the germline V gene. Trimming took 2 bases from V and 5 from J; bases not matched to a gene: 3. There are 13 residues in the CDR3. The CDR3 DNA reads as TGTGCCAGCAGTTTAGGGGACAGCCACGAGCAGTACTTC. Protein: CASSLGDSHEQYF.

This clone was observed a few times. The chain combines TRBV25-1 with TRBJ2-7; D unresolved. The CDR3 covers 11 residues. V gave up 3 bases and J gave up 12 bases, with 12 bases separating them. CDR1 is MGHDK and CDR2 is SYGVNS in the germline V gene. In DNA, the CDR3 is TGTGCCAGCAGTGATGGGCTCTTCGTGTACTTC. Translating it yields CASSDGLFVYF.

This clone was observed a few times. The rearrangement uses TRBV2 and TRBJ1-2; D possibly corresponds to TRBD1 (6 bases). V was cut by 3 bases and J by 4 bases, with 9 bases left in between. This CDR3 has 13 amino acids. Germline-derived CDR1 and CDR2 are SNHLY and FYNNEI. CDR3 DNA sequence: TGTGCCAGCAGTGATCAGGGGACCTATGGCTACACCTTC. It is translated as CASSDQGTYGYTF.

The gene calls are TRBV11-2 and TRBJ1-1; D possibly corresponds to TRBD1 (6 bases). In germline, CDR1 is SGHAT, CDR2 FQNNGV. V was clipped by 6 bases and J by 6 bases, with 20 bases between them. This CDR3 has 15 residues. The CDR3 coding sequence is TGTGCCAGCAGACCAAGTACAGGGAAAAGGGCTGAAGCTTTCTTT. It translates to CASRPSTGKRAEAFF.

This clone showed up just a few times. The chain couples TRBV28 to TRBJ2-2, with TRBD1 as a possible D gene (5 bases). Trimming cost V 8 bases and J 5 bases, with 12 bases left between them. This CDR3 region has 13 residues. From germline, CDR1 is MDHEN and CDR2 SYDVKM. CDR3 DNA sequence: TGTGCCAGCTCCCAGGGATGGACCGGGGAGCTGTTTTTT. Its translation: CASSQGWTGELFF.

The chain carries TRBV9 and TRBJ2-2, with D possibly TRBD2 on 6 matching bases. The CDR3 loop spans 15 amino acids. Trimming cost V 4 bases and J 6 bases, with 16 bases left between them. Germline loops: CDR1 SGDLS, CDR2 YYNGEE. CDR3 sequence reads: CASSPPGSLSGELFF. CDR3 nucleotide sequence: TGTGCCAGCAGCCCCCCCGGGAGTTTGTCCGGGGAGCTGTTTTTT.

The chain joins TRBV14 to TRBJ2-5; D is possibly TRBD1 (6 bases). The germline CDR1 and CDR2 sequences are SGHDN and FVKESK. Between the trimmed V and J ends, which lost 1 base and 1 base, there was a span of 7 bases. The CDR3 runs 14 residues. The CDR3 DNA reads as TGTGCCAGCAGCCAAGGGACAGCCCAAGAGACCCAGTACTTC. Amino acid sequence: CASSQGTAQETQYF.

This chain links TRBV28 with TRBJ2-7; 7 nucleotides agree with TRBD2. Trimming took 7 bases from V and 3 from J; bases not matched to a gene: 12. The CDR3 is 15 residues long. CDR1 and CDR2 from the germline V gene are MDHEN and SYDVKM. The CDR3: CASTIGEGLYYEQYF. CDR3 DNA: TGTGCCAGCACGATAGGGGAGGGCCTTTACTACGAGCAGTACTTC.

Judged by abundance, this clone is medium-sized. The chain uses TRBV11-1 and TRBJ1-2; D call uncertain. Germline values: CDR1 SGHAT, CDR2 FQDESV (reference sequence). Deletions cut 1 base from V and 2 bases from J, with 8 bases between. The CDR3 is 14 amino acids. The CDR3 region is CASSLGLSNYGYTF. For the CDR3, the DNA is TGTGCCAGCAGCTTAGGACTGAGCAACTATGGCTACACCTTC. The whole variable domain, remainder taken from reference TRBV11-1 and TRBJ1-2, is EAEVAQSPRYKITEKSQAVAFWCDPISGHATLYWYRQILGQGPELLVQFQDESVVDDSQLPKDRFSAERLKGVDSTLKIQPAELGDSAMYLCASSLGLSNYGYTFGSGTRLTVV.